This T cell receptor beta chain was recorded in a study of human T cells and chemical hapten exposure. A single record per CDR3 protein comes from TCRdb applying MiXCR to the RACE reads. The sample records under 200,000 distinct CDR3 sequences, roughly 30% being singletons. In this sample, this clonotype turned up a few times. Time point specified: pre-sensitization, week 0. The treatment was: therapeutic diphenylcyclopropenone sensitization with weekly scalp DPC. Before extraction, the whole blood was not fractionated, and total RNA was taken from it. Germline CDR1 is KGHDR and CDR2 is SFDVKD. The CDR3 sequence is 17 residues long. V was clipped by 7 bases and J by 4 bases; unmatched bases: 13.

The specimen was whole blood, collected in connection with sensitization to the hapten diphenylcyclopropenone (DPC). The chain carries TRBV24-1 and TRBJ2-3; 10 nucleotides match TRBD2. The sequence came from a woman in her 30s with alopecia areata. Some clones in this sample may be carry-over from other donors' samples. CDR3 residues: CATSQRASGSVADTQYF. The CDR3 nucleotides read TGTGCCACCAGCCAACGGGCTAGCGGGAGCGTGGCAGATACGCAGTATTTT.